Following are 21 T cell receptor beta chains from one sample sequenced in a study of siplizumab effects on memory and regulatory T cells. For these receptors, no antigen is known. Using immunoSEQ multiplex PCR, the repertoire was profiled, and TCRdb retains in-frame clones only, with some absent. The data contain about 13,000 clones, 40% of them singletons. Cells from the mixed lymphocyte reaction underwent coculture for under seven days at 37 degrees C. Sequencing was carried out using CFSE-low (dividing) CD8+ T cells sorted from an allogeneic mixed lymphocyte reaction. All receptors come from a human donor in good health; the cells came from an allogeneic mixed lymphocyte reaction.

The rearrangement links TRBV6-5 to TRBJ2-3; possibly TRBD2 for D (6 bases). CDR1 is MNHEY, CDR2 SVGAGI, per germline. The CDR3 has 15 amino acids. Trimming stripped 4 bases from V and 2 bases from J, with 13 bases between. In DNA, the CDR3 is TGTGCCAGCAGTTTTTTGGGGGAGGCCACAGATACGCAGTATTTT. Translated, it gives CASSFLGEATDTQYF.

In its sample, this clone was seen a few times. This chain connects TRBV13 to TRBJ1-1; no clear D gene. V was cut by 5 bases and J by 0 bases, with 13 bases left in between. This CDR3 is 15 amino acids long. Germline-derived CDR1 and CDR2 are PRHDT and FYEKMQ (reference sequence). The CDR3 bases are TGTGCCAGCAGCAAAAACACGTACTTGAACACTGAAGCTTTCTTT. Encoded protein: CASSKNTYLNTEAFF.

This clone was recorded a few times. The V gene is TRBV11-3, the J gene TRBJ1-1; weak D call: TRBD1 (6 bases). This CDR3 contains 15 residues. The V gene's germline CDR1 is SGHNT and CDR2 YENEEA. The V gene lost 4 bases and the J gene lost 4 bases, with 16 bases spanning the gap. The CDR3 DNA sequence: TGTGCCAGCAGCTCAACCCGGGGGGCGTCCACTGAAGCTTTCTTT. It encodes CASSSTRGASTEAFF.

The chain links TRBV7-6 to TRBJ2-3; 9 positions agree with TRBD2. Looked up from germline, CDR1 is SGHVS and CDR2 is FNYEAQ. The CDR3 covers 17 residues. V was pared by 1 base and J by 2 bases, with 7 bases of the junction left unmatched. The CDR3 DNA follows: TGTGCCAGCAGCTTAGAAGTAGCGGGGGATTCCACAGATACGCAGTATTTT. As protein: CASSLEVAGDSTDTQYF.

CDR3 DNA: TGCGCCAGCAGCCAAGCCCCGGGGCCAACCTACGAGCAGTACTTC. Translating gives CASSQAPGPTYEQYF. The V gene is TRBV4-1, the J gene TRBJ2-7; possibly TRBD1 or TRBD2 for D (5 bases each). This CDR3 is 15 amino acids long. Between the trimmed V and J ends, which lost 1 base and 2 bases, there was a span of 12 bases. Per the germline V gene, CDR1 is MGHRA and CDR2 is YSYEKL.

This chain connects TRBV9 to TRBJ2-7; 8 nucleotides line up with TRBD1. The CDR3 extends over 14 amino acids. CDR1 is SGDLS and CDR2 is YYNGEE in the germline V gene. J gave up 6 bases and V 0 bases, and 5 bases lay outside the gene matches. CDR3 sequence reads: CASSVGDRSFEQYF. The CDR3 DNA sequence: TGTGCCAGCAGCGTAGGGGACAGGAGTTTCGAGCAGTACTTC.

A few counts support this clone. The chain joins TRBV11-2 to TRBJ2-7, with 10 nucleotides matching TRBD2. The CDR3 covers 15 residues. Germline lookup yields CDR1 SGHAT and CDR2 FQNNGV. V was clipped by 1 base and J by 3 bases; unmatched bases: 3. CDR3 loop: CASSLGAGGNYEQYF. In DNA, the CDR3 is TGTGCCAGCAGCTTAGGAGCGGGGGGGAACTACGAGCAGTACTTC.

The rearrangement uses TRBV7-6 and TRBJ2-1; TRBD2 might be the D (6 bases). Trimming left V 0 bases short and J 8 bases short, with 17 bases between. Germline CDR1 is SGHVS and CDR2 is FNYEAQ. The CDR3 is 16 amino acids. The CDR3 spells CASSLADAGMGDEQFF. Written as DNA, the CDR3 is TGTGCCAGCAGCTTAGCGGATGCGGGAATGGGTGATGAGCAGTTCTTC.

This clone was picked up one time. The V and J genes are TRBV5-4 and TRBJ1-1, with a possible D match to TRBD1 (6 bases). Germline V lookup: CDR1 SGHNT, CDR2 YYREEE (reference sequence). This CDR3 spans 14 amino acids. The V end was cut by 2 bases, the J end by 1 base, with 9 bases between. The CDR3 DNA is TGTGCCAGCAGCTTCAGGGGAGGGAACACTGAAGCTTTCTTT. It codes for CASSFRGGNTEAFF.

The chain recombines TRBV27 with TRBJ2-7, with a weak D call TRBD1 (6 bases). V was clipped by 5 bases and J by 3 bases, with 11 bases between them. The CDR3 runs to 13 residues. Germline V CDR1 and CDR2: MNHEY, SMNVEV (reference sequence). CDR3 bases: TGTGCCAGCAGTCCCCGACAGGACTACGAGCAGTACTTC. Translating gives CASSPRQDYEQYF.

The table lists this clone with a few counts. The chain couples TRBV4-3 to TRBJ2-7; 7 nucleotides agree with TRBD2. The V and J ends lost 4 bases and 2 bases, in that order; junction bases with no gene match: 8. The CDR3 covers 15 residues. Germline-derived CDR1 and CDR2 are LGHNA and YSLEER. The CDR3 reads CASSPTRGRTYEQYF. CDR3 nucleotides: TGCGCCAGCAGCCCAACCCGCGGGAGAACCTACGAGCAGTACTTC.

The V call is TRBV7-6, the J call TRBJ1-1; D gene uncertain. Germline CDR1 reads SGHVS; CDR2 reads FNYEAQ. Deletions cut 8 bases from V and 0 bases from J, with 10 bases between. The CDR3 sequence is 13 residues long. The CDR3 DNA reads TGTGCCAGCTTTGGTGGGGTGAACACTGAAGCTTTCTTT. Its protein product is CASFGGVNTEAFF.

This clone is medium-sized. The gene calls are TRBV27 and TRBJ1-2, with a possible D match to TRBD1 (5 bases). The CDR3 contains 16 residues. CDR1 is MNHEY, CDR2 SMNVEV, per germline (reference sequence). V gave up 5 bases and J gave up 8 bases, with 24 bases separating them. CDR3 nucleotide sequence: TGTGCCAGCAGTCCGAACCTCGGGACGCCGGTGGGGGGCTACACCTTC. Its protein is CASSPNLGTPVGGYTF.

The genes are TRBV27 and TRBJ2-1, with TRBD2 matching 12 bases. The CDR3 contains 17 residues. The germline V gene has CDR1 MNHEY and CDR2 SMNVEV (reference sequence). Trimming cost V 6 bases and J 12 bases; bases outside gene matches: 18. The CDR3 loop is CASSPLGLAGPYGGQFF. DNA for the CDR3: TGTGCCAGCAGCCCTCTGGGACTAGCGGGCCCCTATGGTGGGCAGTTCTTC.

This clone ranks as medium-sized (0.01 to 0.1%). This chain links TRBV6-5 with TRBJ2-2, with a weak D call TRBD1 (6 bases). The CDR3 is 15 amino acids. Germline loops: CDR1 MNHEY, CDR2 SVGAGI. V was trimmed by 4 bases and J by 1 base, leaving 10 bases between them. CDR3 loop: CASSFGTMNTGELFF. As DNA, the CDR3 is TGTGCCAGCAGTTTCGGGACAATGAACACCGGGGAGCTGTTTTTT.

This clone was recorded at least ten times. V gene TRBV19 combines with J gene TRBJ2-7; 9 nucleotides line up with TRBD2. CDR3 length: 13 residues. Germline CDR1 and CDR2: LNHDA and SQIVND (reference sequence). The V segment lost 5 bases and the J segment 5 bases; nucleotides outside the gene matches: 4. CDR3 residues: CASSWGLANEQYF. In DNA form, the CDR3 reads TGTGCCAGTAGTTGGGGACTAGCAAACGAGCAGTACTTC.

This chain connects TRBV9 to TRBJ2-1; 8 bases are shared with TRBD2. Per germline, CDR1 SGDLS and CDR2 YYNGEE. After removal of 4 bases from V and 0 bases from J, the junction contained 3 bases not matched to a gene. The CDR3 spans 15 residues. CDR3 sequence reads: CASSPSGGSYNEQFF. The DNA for the CDR3 is TGTGCCAGCAGCCCGAGCGGGGGCTCCTACAATGAGCAGTTCTTC.

The V call is TRBV27, the J call TRBJ1-5; D is unclear. Germline V gene data show CDR1 as MNHEY and CDR2 as SMNVEV (reference sequence). CDR3 length equals 16 residues. Trimming removed 1 base from V and 0 bases from J, with 10 bases in between. The CDR3 is CASSLLGWGSNQPQHF. The DNA of the CDR3 is TGTGCCAGCAGTTTATTGGGGTGGGGTAGCAATCAGCCCCAGCATTTT.

This clone appeared a few times. The chain joins TRBV7-3 to TRBJ2-1; 8 positions agree with TRBD1. The germline V gene encodes CDR1 SGHTA and CDR2 FQGTGA. J was trimmed by 1 base and V by 5 bases; bases with no gene match: 4. There are 15 residues in the CDR3. CDR3 region: CASSPTGGSYNEQFF. Written as DNA, the CDR3 is TGTGCCAGCAGCCCCACAGGGGGTTCCTACAATGAGCAGTTCTTC.

The chain recombines TRBV9 with TRBJ2-7, with TRBD1 matching over 9 bases. Unmatched junction bases numbered 9, after V lost 4 bases and J lost 7 bases. CDR1 is SGDLS and CDR2 is YYNGEE in the germline V gene. The length of the CDR3 is 14 residues. Here the CDR3 DNA reads TGTGCCAGCAGCCCATGGGACAGGGTAGATGAGCAGTACTTC. Its translation is CASSPWDRVDEQYF.

This clone is categorized as medium-sized. This chain connects TRBV19 to TRBJ1-1; D gene uncertain. The CDR3 consists of 13 residues. With 3 bases removed from V and 1 base from J, the gap between germline ends came to 6 bases. Per the germline V gene, CDR1 is LNHDA and CDR2 is SQIVND (reference sequence). CDR3 protein: CASSIGGNTEAFF. In nucleotides, the CDR3 is TGTGCCAGTAGTATCGGCGGGAACACTGAAGCTTTCTTT.